This entry is about one TCR beta chain. Antigen specificity is unknown. The junction differs from germline at one of its ends, possibly a read error. The sample comes from a study of tumor and adjacent non-tumor tissue in lung cancer. Broader study findings: Tumor repertoires had a smaller top 100 clone share than normal lung.

Three rounds of nested PCR, following a modified ARM-PCR protocol, produced the TCRbeta library. One entry per CDR3 protein, called by TCRdb with MiXCR from the multiplex PCR reads. The data contain some 100,000 distinct CDR3 sequences, more than 55% of them singletons. CDR3 length equals 19 residues. Germline lookup yields CDR1 SEHNR and CDR2 FQNEAQ (reference sequence). No cell sorting was done before RNA was extracted from the tissue. More than 3 cm separated this lung sample from the edge of the tumor. Between August and November 2014, newly diagnosed, chemotherapy-naive lung cancer patients underwent thoracic surgery in China.

Sequencing was carried out using distant non-tumor lung tissue. The TCR originated in a man aged 25-45 years with non-small cell lung cancer. V is TRBV7-9 and J is TRBJ2-6; TRBD1 is a possible D gene (5 bases). The CDR3 loop reads CASCSLVVRLGSGAYVMTF. DNA for the CDR3: TGTGCCAGCTGCTCTCTAGTTGTCCGACTCGGATCTGGGGCCTACGTCATGACTTTC.